This TCR beta chain was captured in a study of siplizumab effects on memory and regulatory T cells. Study results and limitations: Memory cells that were CD4+ and unstimulated gave rise to alloreactive sequences, which siplizumab significantly reduced.

Profiled with immunoSEQ multiplex PCR; TCRdb holds only in-frame clones, not every one. The sample has roughly 92,000 clones, 94% seen once. This clone was observed a single time. Antigen unknown. The TCR was taken from a human donor in good health. The sequenced material came from non-Treg CD4+ T cells sorted from blood.

CDR3 nucleotide sequence: TGTGCCAGCAGCTTCCCAGGGGGTAGCGGGTTACGGACGCAGTATTTT. Protein: CASSFPGGSGLRTQYF. The chain joins TRBV5-4 to TRBJ2-3; possibly TRBD1 or TRBD2 for D (7 bases each). This CDR3 has 16 amino acids. V was cut by 2 bases and J by 9 bases, with 22 bases left in between. The germline V gene encodes CDR1 SGHNT and CDR2 YYREEE (reference sequence).